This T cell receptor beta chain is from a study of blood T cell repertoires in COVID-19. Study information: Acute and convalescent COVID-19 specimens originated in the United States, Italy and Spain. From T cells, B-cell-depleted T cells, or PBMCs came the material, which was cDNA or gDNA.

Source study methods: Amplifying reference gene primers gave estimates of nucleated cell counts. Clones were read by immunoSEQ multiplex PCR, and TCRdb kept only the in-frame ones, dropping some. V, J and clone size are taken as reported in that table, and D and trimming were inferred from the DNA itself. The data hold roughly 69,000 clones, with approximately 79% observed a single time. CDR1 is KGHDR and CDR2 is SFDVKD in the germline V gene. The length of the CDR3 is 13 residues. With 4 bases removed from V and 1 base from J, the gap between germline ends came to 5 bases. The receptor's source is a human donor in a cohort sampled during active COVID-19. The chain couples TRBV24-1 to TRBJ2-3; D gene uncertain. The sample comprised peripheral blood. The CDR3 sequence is CATSDPGTDTQYF. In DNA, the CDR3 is TGTGCCACCAGTGACCCCGGCACAGATACGCAGTATTTT.